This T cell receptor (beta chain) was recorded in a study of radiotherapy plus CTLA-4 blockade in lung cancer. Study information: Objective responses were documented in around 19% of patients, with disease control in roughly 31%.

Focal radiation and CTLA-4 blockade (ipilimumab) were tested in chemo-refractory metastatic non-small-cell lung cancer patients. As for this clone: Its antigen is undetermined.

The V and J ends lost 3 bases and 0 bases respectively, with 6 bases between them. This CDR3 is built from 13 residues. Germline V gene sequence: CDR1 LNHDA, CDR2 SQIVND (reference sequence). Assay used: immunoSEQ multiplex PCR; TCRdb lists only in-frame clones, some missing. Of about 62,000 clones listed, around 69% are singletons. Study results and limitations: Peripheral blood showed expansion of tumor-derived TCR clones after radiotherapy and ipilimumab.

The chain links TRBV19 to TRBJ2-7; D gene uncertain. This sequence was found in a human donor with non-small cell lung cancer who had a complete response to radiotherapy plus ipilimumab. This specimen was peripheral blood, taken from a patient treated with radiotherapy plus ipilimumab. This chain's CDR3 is CASSMKSSYEQYF. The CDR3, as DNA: TGTGCCAGTAGTATGAAGAGCTCCTACGAGCAGTACTTC.